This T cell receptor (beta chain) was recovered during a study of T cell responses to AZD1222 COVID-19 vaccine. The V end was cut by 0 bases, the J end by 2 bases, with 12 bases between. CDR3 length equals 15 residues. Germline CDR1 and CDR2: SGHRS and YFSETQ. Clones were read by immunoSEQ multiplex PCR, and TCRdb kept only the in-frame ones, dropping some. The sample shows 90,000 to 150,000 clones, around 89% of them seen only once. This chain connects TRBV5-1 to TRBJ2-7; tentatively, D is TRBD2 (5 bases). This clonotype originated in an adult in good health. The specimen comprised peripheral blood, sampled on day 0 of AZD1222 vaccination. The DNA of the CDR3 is TGCGCCAGCAGCTTGGGGAGGTCCGGAACCTACGAGCAGTACTTC. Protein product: CASSLGRSGTYEQYF.